The sequence of this TCR beta chain was determined in a study of T-cell memory formation after mild COVID-19. TCRdb recomputed calls from the 5' RACE reads with MiXCR, one row per CDR3 protein. The repertoire consists of about 340,000 distinct CDR3 sequences, with about 20% occurring once and the leading ten covering under 25%. This clonotype has only a few counts. Trimming took 0 bases from V and 2 from J, leaving 11 bases between them. The CDR3 has 14 residues. Germline loops: CDR1 GTSNPN, CDR2 SVGIG (reference sequence). The sequencing input was PBMCs or a T cell subset sorted from them (not recorded which). The chain joins TRBV30 to TRBJ2-7; tentatively, D is TRBD2 (5 bases). The TCR originated in a man between 18 and 35 years old who had mild COVID-19 (a few samples of this study predate the infection). Cell type and time point are not known. CDR3 nucleotide sequence: TGTGCCTGGAGTGTAGGGCTAGCAACCTACGAGCAGTACTTC. Translation gives CAWSVGLATYEQYF. Based on the CDR3 plus reference TRBV30 and TRBJ2-7, the full variable domain is SQTIHQWPATLVQPVGSPLSLECTVEGTSNPNLYWYRQAAGRGLQLLFYSVGIGQISSEVPQNLSASRPQDRQFILSSKKLLLSDSGFYLCAWSVGLATYEQYFGPGTRLTVT.